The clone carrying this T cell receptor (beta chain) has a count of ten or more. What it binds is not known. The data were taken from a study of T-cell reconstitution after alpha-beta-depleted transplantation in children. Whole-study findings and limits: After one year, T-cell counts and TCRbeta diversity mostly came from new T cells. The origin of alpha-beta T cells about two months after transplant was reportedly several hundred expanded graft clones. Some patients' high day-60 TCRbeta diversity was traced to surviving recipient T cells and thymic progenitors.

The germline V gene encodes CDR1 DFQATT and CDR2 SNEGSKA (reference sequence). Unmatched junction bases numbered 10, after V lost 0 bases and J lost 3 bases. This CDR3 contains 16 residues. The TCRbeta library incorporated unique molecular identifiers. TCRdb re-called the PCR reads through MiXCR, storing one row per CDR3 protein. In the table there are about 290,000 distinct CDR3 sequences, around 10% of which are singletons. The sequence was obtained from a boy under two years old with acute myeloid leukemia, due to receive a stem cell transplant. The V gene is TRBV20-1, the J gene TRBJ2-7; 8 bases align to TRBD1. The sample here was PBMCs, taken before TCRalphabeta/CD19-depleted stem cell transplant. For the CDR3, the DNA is TGCAGTGCTAGAGATCTAGGTGGACAGGGTTACTACGAGCAGTACTTC. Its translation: CSARDLGGQGYYEQYF.